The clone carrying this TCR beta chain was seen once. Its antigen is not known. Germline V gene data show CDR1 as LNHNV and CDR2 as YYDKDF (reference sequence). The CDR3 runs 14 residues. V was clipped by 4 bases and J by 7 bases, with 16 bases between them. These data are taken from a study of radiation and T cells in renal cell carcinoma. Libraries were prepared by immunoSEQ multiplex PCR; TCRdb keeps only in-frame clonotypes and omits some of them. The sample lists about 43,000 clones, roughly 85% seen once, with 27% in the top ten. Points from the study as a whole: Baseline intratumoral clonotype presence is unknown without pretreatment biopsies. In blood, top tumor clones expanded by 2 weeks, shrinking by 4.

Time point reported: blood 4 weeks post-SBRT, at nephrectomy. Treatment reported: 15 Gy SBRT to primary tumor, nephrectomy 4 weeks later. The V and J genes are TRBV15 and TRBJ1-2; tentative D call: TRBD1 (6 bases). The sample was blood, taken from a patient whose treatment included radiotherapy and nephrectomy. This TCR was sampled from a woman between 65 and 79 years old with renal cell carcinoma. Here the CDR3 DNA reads TGTGCCACCAGCACTGGTGGGGGGGCAGGTGGCTACACCTTC. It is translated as CATSTGGGAGGYTF.